The 29 T cell receptor beta chains below all came from one sample that was sequenced in a study of cytomegalovirus exposure and HLA in healthy donors. The PCR used 60 Vbeta and 13 Jbeta primers. Assay: immunoSEQ multiplex PCR; the TCRdb copy retains only in-frame clones and omits some. The table lists around 130,000 clones, 81% of them singletons, with about 0.74% in the top ten. Sequenced sample: PBMCs. Receptor source: a man aged 18 to 30 in good health and CMV-seronegative.

This clone appeared a few times. The V gene is TRBV6-1, the J gene TRBJ1-4; no definite D call. V shed 2 bases and J shed 0 bases, with 4 bases lying between them. The CDR3 sequence is 14 residues long. Germline loops: CDR1 MNHNS, CDR2 SASEGT. Here the CDR3 reads CASSEQATNEKLFF. DNA for the CDR3: TGTGCCAGCAGTGAACAGGCAACTAATGAAAAACTGTTTTTT.

In nucleotides, the CDR3 is TGTGCCAGCAGCTTAGATCTAGGAGGGCGGAGGCCCCAGCATTTT. It is translated as CASSLDLGGRRPQHF. The V gene is TRBV11-2, the J gene TRBJ1-5; no firm D call. The V gene's germline CDR1 is SGHAT and CDR2 FQNNGV. V lost 0 bases, J lost 9 bases, and 15 bases lay in between. The CDR3 has 15 residues.

The rearrangement links TRBV30 to TRBJ2-3; maybe TRBD2 (6 bases). Trimming stripped 0 bases from V and 3 bases from J, with 25 bases between. CDR1 GTSNPN and CDR2 SVGIG come from the germline V gene (reference sequence). The CDR3 extends over 19 amino acids. The DNA of the CDR3 is TGTGCCTGGAGTGTACGGGGTGGGGGACTCCGTCCCAGAACAGATACGCAGTATTTT. Amino acids: CAWSVRGGGLRPRTDTQYF.

The V and J genes are TRBV11-2 and TRBJ2-7; perhaps TRBD1 as D (5 bases). The ends were cut back, 5 bases at V and 1 base at J, with 12 bases in the middle. CDR1 SGHAT and CDR2 FQNNGV come from the germline V gene. This CDR3 comprises 14 residues. CDR3 sequence: CASSPGHRSYEQYF. Here the CDR3 DNA reads TGTGCCAGCAGCCCAGGGCATAGGTCCTACGAGCAGTACTTC.

The rearrangement joins TRBV7-2 to TRBJ1-5; D is uncertain. The CDR3 runs to 13 residues. Germline V gene sequence: CDR1 SGHTA, CDR2 FQGNSA. V was shortened by 5 bases and J by 3 bases, with 8 bases between the two germline ends. CDR3 nucleotide sequence: TGTGCCAGCAGCGACGGGGTCAATCAGCCCCAGCATTTT. Its translation is CASSDGVNQPQHF.

In this sample, this clone turned up once. The V gene is TRBV9, the J gene TRBJ2-3, with TRBD2 as a possible D gene (7 bases). Germline V gives CDR1 SGDLS, CDR2 YYNGEE. V gave up 6 bases and J gave up 1 base, with 18 bases separating them. The CDR3 is made up of 16 amino acids. CDR3: CASIEGRGGGTDTQYF. The CDR3 DNA is TGTGCCAGCATCGAGGGGAGGGGGGGCGGCACAGATACGCAGTATTTT. Variable domain in full (rest from reference TRBV9 and TRBJ2-3): DSGVTQTPKHLITATGQRVTLRCSPRSGDLSVYWYQQSLDQGLQFLIQYYNGEERAKGNILERFSAQQFPDLHSELNLSSLELGDSALYFCASIEGRGGGTDTQYFGPGTRLTVL.

V gene TRBV19 combines with J gene TRBJ2-3; 8 positions agree with TRBD2. The trim removed 7 bases at V and 4 bases at J, leaving 10 bases unmatched. This CDR3 is 15 amino acids long. Germline CDR1 and CDR2: LNHDA and SQIVND (reference sequence). DNA for the CDR3: TGTGCCAGTACCCACGGGGGGGGCCCCGCAGATACGCAGTATTTT. Its protein product is CASTHGGGPADTQYF.

The genes are TRBV5-1 and TRBJ1-4, with 9 bases identical to TRBD1. After removal of 0 bases from V and 7 bases from J, the junction contained 7 bases not matched to a gene. The CDR3 extends over 16 amino acids. Germline assignment: CDR1 SGHRS and CDR2 YFSETQ. The CDR3 is CASSLEGTGRSEKLFF. The CDR3 DNA reads TGCGCCAGCAGCTTGGAGGGGACAGGGAGGAGTGAAAAACTGTTTTTT.

As concerns this clone: The germline gene is not matched at one end of the junction; a read error may be the cause. The V gene is TRBV2, the J gene TRBJ1-1; possibly TRBD1 for D (6 bases). CDR3 length equals 16 residues. Germline V gene lookup returns CDR1 SNHLY and CDR2 FYNNEI. The CDR3 DNA is TGTGCCAGCAGGGGGGGGGCCGACGGGGGGAACCCTGAAGCTTTCTTT. Residues: CASRGGADGGNPEAFF.

V usage is TRBV4-1 and J usage is TRBJ2-6; 10 bases line up with TRBD2. CDR1 MGHRA and CDR2 YSYEKL come from the germline V gene. The V and J ends lost 8 bases and 1 base, in that order; junction bases with no gene match: 5. The CDR3 totals 16 residues. CDR3 sequence reads: CASRSGGPSGANVLTF. CDR3 coding DNA: TGCGCCAGCCGTAGCGGGGGGCCATCTGGGGCCAACGTCCTGACTTTC.

In this sample, this clone turned up a few times. The chain combines TRBV10-1 with TRBJ2-7; 7 bases agree with TRBD1. The CDR3 covers 14 residues. The ends lost 4 bases at V and 2 bases at J; junction bases unmatched: 5. Germline V CDR1 and CDR2: WNHNN, SYGVQD (reference sequence). In nucleotides, the CDR3 is TGCGCCAGCAGTGGAAAGACAGGGACCTACGAGCAGTACTTC. Its protein product is CASSGKTGTYEQYF.

The rearrangement links TRBV14 to TRBJ1-4, with unresolved D. The CDR3 runs to 16 residues. The V and J ends lost 1 base and 0 bases respectively, with 9 bases between them. The V gene's germline CDR1 is SGHDN and CDR2 FVKESK. This CDR3 is CASSQVAAATNEKLFF. CDR3 nucleotides: TGTGCCAGCAGCCAAGTTGCGGCGGCAACTAATGAAAAACTGTTTTTT. Using reference TRBV14 and TRBJ1-4 for the parts outside the CDR3, the full variable domain is EAGVTQFPSHSVIEKGQTVTLRCDPISGHDNLYWYRRVMGKEIKFLLHFVKESKQDESGMPNNRFLAERTGGTYSTLKVQPAELEDSGVYFCASSQVAAATNEKLFFGSGTQLSVL.

This chain joins TRBV9 and TRBJ1-1; no clear D gene. In germline, CDR1 is SGDLS, CDR2 YYNGEE. The CDR3 is made up of 16 amino acids. Trimming took off 1 base at V and 0 bases at J, with 13 bases between the two ends. CDR3 in amino acids: CASSVLVQTMNTEAFF. As DNA, the CDR3 is TGTGCCAGCAGCGTATTAGTACAGACTATGAACACTGAAGCTTTCTTT.

As concerns this clone: The same CDR3 arises from other DNA sequences in this sample as well. The chain uses TRBV7-9 and TRBJ2-7; D possibly corresponds to TRBD1 (6 bases). Trimming shortened V by 1 base and J by 2 bases, and 9 bases separated the two germline ends. The CDR3 covers 14 residues. Germline V gene sequence: CDR1 SEHNR, CDR2 FQNEAQ (reference sequence). CDR3 sequence: CASSLGRDTYEQYF. The CDR3 region has the DNA TGTGCCAGCAGCTTAGGACGGGACACCTACGAGCAGTACTTC.

V gene TRBV9 combines with J gene TRBJ1-6; the D gene is possibly TRBD1 (6 bases). V was cut by 0 bases and J by 8 bases, with 9 bases left in between. The length of the CDR3 is 14 residues. CDR1 and CDR2 from the germline V gene are SGDLS and YYNGEE. CDR3 in amino acids: CASSVAQGHSPLHF. The CDR3 bases are TGTGCCAGCAGCGTAGCCCAGGGGCATTCACCCCTCCACTTT.

This chain connects TRBV5-1 to TRBJ1-1; D is perhaps TRBD1 (5 bases). CDR1 and CDR2 (germline): SGHRS, YFSETQ. Trimming removed 4 bases at V and 2 bases at J, with 12 bases between. CDR3 length: 14 amino acids. The CDR3 loop reads CASSPRTRNTEAFF. The CDR3 nucleotides read TGCGCCAGCAGCCCACGGACACGAAACACTGAAGCTTTCTTT.

The table lists this clone with a count of one. In DNA, the CDR3 is TGTGCCAGTAGTATAGATCTATACGAGACAGTGAGTCAGCCCCAGCATTTT. Its protein product is CASSIDLYETVSQPQHF. The genes are TRBV19 and TRBJ1-5, with D tentatively TRBD1 (5 bases). The V and J ends lost 0 bases and 6 bases respectively, with 18 bases between them. CDR3 length equals 17 residues. Germline V gene lookup returns CDR1 LNHDA and CDR2 SQIVND (reference sequence).

The chain carries TRBV5-6 and TRBJ1-1; 8 bases are shared with TRBD1. The germline V gene encodes CDR1 SGHDT and CDR2 YYEEEE. V shed 2 bases and J 1 base; nucleotides not matched to a gene: 4. CDR3 length equals 15 residues. The CDR3 sequence: CASSFGTGGNTEAFF. The CDR3 coding sequence is TGTGCCAGCAGCTTCGGGACAGGAGGGAACACTGAAGCTTTCTTT.

The chain has TRBV7-3 and TRBJ2-2, with D possibly TRBD1 on 6 matching bases. The germline V and J ends were trimmed by 5 bases and 4 bases, with 11 bases remaining between them. Germline V gene sequence: CDR1 SGHTA, CDR2 FQGTGA. CDR3 size: 14 residues. The CDR3 here is CASSNGQSTGELFF. CDR3 DNA sequence: TGTGCCAGCAGCAACGGACAGTCCACCGGGGAGCTGTTTTTT.

The genes are TRBV10-3 and TRBJ2-7; 7 bases line up with TRBD1. The CDR3 is made up of 15 amino acids. CDR1 ENHRY and CDR2 SYGVKD come from the germline V gene. With 3 bases clipped from V and 2 bases from J, the junction kept 7 bases outside the gene matches. CDR3 DNA sequence: TGTGCCATCAGTGATAAGGGGACAGCTACCTACGAGCAGTACTTC. Translation: CAISDKGTATYEQYF.

This chain connects TRBV30 to TRBJ1-2, with no clear D. V gave up 0 bases and J gave up 6 bases, with 11 bases separating them. Germline V CDR1 and CDR2: GTSNPN, SVGIG (reference sequence). This CDR3 region has 13 residues. The CDR3 here is CAWSVVRQDGYTF. The CDR3 coding sequence is TGTGCCTGGAGTGTAGTCCGGCAGGATGGCTACACCTTC. The complete variable domain, with remaining parts taken from reference TRBV30 and TRBJ1-2, reads SQTIHQWPATLVQPVGSPLSLECTVEGTSNPNLYWYRQAAGRGLQLLFYSVGIGQISSEVPQNLSASRPQDRQFILSSKKLLLSDSGFYLCAWSVVRQDGYTFGSGTRLTVV.

This clone showed up just a few times. This chain connects TRBV30 to TRBJ2-5, with D possibly TRBD1 on 6 matching bases. TRBJ2-7 explains the end of the DNA better; the J call may be wrong. The CDR3 extends over 13 amino acids. CDR1 and CDR2 from the germline V gene are GTSNPN and SVGIG (reference sequence). The DNA for the CDR3 is TGTGCCTGGAGTGTGGGACACCAATACGAGCAGTACTTC. Its protein is CAWSVGHQYEQYF.

V is TRBV6-1 and J is TRBJ2-7; perhaps TRBD1 as D (6 bases). The germline CDR1 and CDR2 sequences are MNHNS and SASEGT. The CDR3 has 15 amino acids. Trimming took off 5 bases at V and 0 bases at J, with 14 bases between the two ends. The CDR3 here is CASSPRGTGSYEQYF. CDR3 nucleotides: TGTGCCAGCAGTCCTAGGGGGACCGGCTCCTACGAGCAGTACTTC.

The CDR3: CASRGSGGKETQYF. The CDR3 coding sequence is TGTGCCAGCCGGGGTAGCGGGGGGAAAGAGACCCAGTACTTC. The V call is TRBV19, the J call TRBJ2-5; 10 bases map to TRBD2. The germline CDR1 and CDR2 sequences are LNHDA and SQIVND (reference sequence). The trim removed 9 bases at V and 3 bases at J, leaving 7 bases unmatched. CDR3 length: 14 residues.

This clone was seen a few times. This rearrangement joins TRBV30 to TRBJ2-6, with TRBD1 matching over 7 bases. The CDR3 has 16 residues. V shed 5 bases, J shed 0 bases, and the junction held 7 bases outside the gene matches. Germline V lookup: CDR1 GTSNPN, CDR2 SVGIG (reference sequence). The CDR3 DNA reads as TGTGCCTGGGGGACAGTTCTGTTCTCTGGGGCCAACGTCCTGACTTTC. Translated, it gives CAWGTVLFSGANVLTF.

CDR3 DNA sequence: TGCGCCAGCAGCCAAGATCTGCGTGGTCGGGGAGGAAAACTGTTTTTT. Its protein product is CASSQDLRGRGGKLFF. The V call is TRBV4-3, the J call TRBJ1-4; the D is unclear. The CDR3 covers 16 residues. Trimming removed 0 bases at V and 10 bases at J, with 18 bases between. CDR1 LGHNA and CDR2 YSLEER come from the germline V gene.

V is TRBV5-6 and J is TRBJ1-5, with D perhaps matching TRBD1 (5 bases). Trimming took off 1 base at V and 5 bases at J, with 16 bases between the two ends. The CDR3 covers 16 residues. Germline CDR1 reads SGHDT; CDR2 reads YYEEEE. CDR3 DNA: TGTGCCAGCAGCTTGAGGTTGGGGTCCAGGGATCAGCCCCAGCATTTT. This encodes CASSLRLGSRDQPQHF.

The DNA for the CDR3 is TGTGCCAGCATTAGGGGAACAATGAACACTGAAGCTTTCTTT. This encodes CASIRGTMNTEAFF. The chain uses TRBV6-1 and TRBJ1-1, with TRBD1 as a possible D gene (5 bases). Deletions cut 7 bases from V and 0 bases from J, with 12 bases between. This CDR3 comprises 14 residues. Germline values: CDR1 MNHNS, CDR2 SASEGT.

The chain uses TRBV19 and TRBJ1-1, with 9 bases lining up with TRBD1. The CDR3 is 16 residues long. Germline V gives CDR1 LNHDA, CDR2 SQIVND (reference sequence). V lost 4 bases, J lost 3 bases, and 9 bases stayed unmatched. CDR3 in amino acids: CASSSYYRTGDTEAFF. Here the CDR3 DNA reads TGTGCCAGTAGTAGCTACTACCGGACAGGGGACACTGAAGCTTTCTTT. Based on the CDR3 plus reference TRBV19 and TRBJ1-1, the full variable domain is DGGITQSPKYLFRKEGQNVTLSCEQNLNHDAMYWYRQDPGQGLRLIYYSQIVNDFQKGDIAEGYSVSREKKESFPLTVTSAQKNPTAFYLCASSSYYRTGDTEAFFGQGTRLTVV.